This TCR beta chain was recorded in a study of monozygotic twins with inflammatory bowel disease. Blood samples of about 2.5 ml were drawn from every donor. Total RNA from whole blood was isolated with no T cell sorting. Germline values: CDR1 SGHKS, CDR2 YYEKEE (reference sequence). CDR3 length: 18 residues. The quantity of total RNA per TCR library was approximately 3,300 ng. Template-switch reactions added UMIs with a 6-nucleotide sample barcode. TCRdb reanalyzed the 5' RACE reads and collapses them to one entry per CDR3 protein, without DNA. There are more than 350,000 distinct CDR3 sequences in the sample, with 2% to 3% held by the top ten.

The receptor was isolated from a human donor with ulcerative colitis or Crohn's disease, or a healthy co-twin of an affected twin (not recorded which). Source material: blood. The chain employs TRBV5-5 and TRBJ1-5; without DNA, the TCRdb call of TRBD1 cannot be checked. CDR3 in amino acids: CASSLLATGDPGKRSQHF.